The 21 T cell receptor beta chains below all came from one sample that was sequenced in a study of patients and donors after allogeneic stem cell transplantation. Via MiXCR, TCRdb re-called the RT-PCR reads, giving one row per CDR3 protein. The sample shows roughly 200,000 distinct CDR3 sequences, roughly two fifths of them seen only once. The specimen was blood, either unsorted or a sorted T cell fraction (not recorded which). The receptors were gathered from a human donor who was either an allogeneic HSCT recipient or a stem cell or donor lymphocyte infusion donor (not recorded which). It is not recorded whose cells these are; they may come from a transplant donor.

The chain links TRBV6-1 to TRBJ1-1; TRBD1 might be the D (5 bases). The germline CDR1 and CDR2 sequences are MNHNS and SASEGT. This CDR3 comprises 15 residues. Trimming stripped 5 bases from V and 4 bases from J, with 17 bases between. The CDR3 DNA sequence: TGTGCCAGCAGTAGAACGGCAGGGAAGGTCACTGAAGCTTTCTTT. It specifies CASSRTAGKVTEAFF.

The V gene is TRBV3-1, the J gene TRBJ2-1, with TRBD2 matching 8 bases. V lost 4 bases to trimming and J lost 7 bases; unmatched junction nucleotides: 15. Germline values: CDR1 LGHDT, CDR2 YNNKEL (reference sequence). The CDR3 runs 17 residues. The CDR3 is CASSLGWFGGAVNEQFF. CDR3 coding DNA: TGTGCCAGCAGCCTTGGTTGGTTCGGGGGGGCCGTAAATGAGCAGTTCTTC.

J is TRBJ1-5 and V is TRBV4-2, with TRBD1 identical over 9 bases. Trimming removed 3 bases from V and 3 bases from J; junction bases left unmatched: 9. CDR3 size: 17 residues. Germline V gene data show CDR1 as LGHNA and CDR2 as YNFKEQ. The CDR3 loop reads CASSQATGGWTNQPQHF. In DNA, the CDR3 is TGTGCCAGCAGCCAGGCCACAGGGGGCTGGACCAATCAGCCCCAGCATTTT.

This clonotype appeared a few times. The chain carries TRBV28 and TRBJ2-1; 8 nucleotides align to TRBD2. This CDR3 is built from 15 residues. Looked up from germline, CDR1 is MDHEN and CDR2 is SYDVKM. The V and J ends lost 6 bases and 3 bases, in that order; junction bases with no gene match: 7. CDR3 protein: CASSRAGLVYNEQFF. CDR3 bases: TGTGCCAGCAGCCGAGCGGGACTAGTCTACAATGAGCAGTTCTTC.

This clonotype occurred a few times. The V call is TRBV5-6, the J call TRBJ1-5; perhaps TRBD1 as D (5 bases). The CDR3 is 14 residues long. The germline V gene has CDR1 SGHDT and CDR2 YYEEEE. Trimming took 3 bases from V and 10 from J, leaving 17 bases between them. The CDR3 DNA sequence: TGTGCCAGCAGCTCGGGACCCTCTCCGGGACCCCAGCATTTT. It encodes CASSSGPSPGPQHF.

The chain uses TRBV4-1 and TRBJ2-3; no definite D call. The CDR3 is made up of 12 amino acids. The germline V gene encodes CDR1 MGHRA and CDR2 YSYEKL. V lost 0 bases and J lost 7, with 5 bases in between. This CDR3 is CASSQDGNTQYF. CDR3 bases: TGCGCCAGCAGCCAAGACGGAAATACGCAGTATTTT.

This chain joins TRBV28 and TRBJ1-2; TRBD1 agrees at 10 bases. Germline loops: CDR1 MDHEN, CDR2 SYDVKM. The J segment lost 8 bases and the V segment lost 6 bases, leaving 9 bases of the junction unmatched. CDR3 size: 14 residues. The CDR3 region is CASSPPGQGIGYTF. The CDR3 coding sequence is TGTGCCAGCAGCCCGCCGGGACAGGGGATAGGCTACACCTTC.

CDR3 amino acids: CASSYDTVGEQFF. In nucleotides, the CDR3 is TGTGCCAGCAGCTACGACACTGTTGGGGAGCAGTTCTTC. The rearrangement uses TRBV5-5 and TRBJ2-1, with D hard to call. This CDR3 contains 13 residues. In germline, CDR1 is SGHKS, CDR2 YYEKEE (reference sequence). Trimming took 3 bases from V and 10 from J, leaving 14 bases between them.

The chain links TRBV15 to TRBJ1-1, with no clear D. Trimming shortened V by 6 bases and J by 1 base, and 9 bases separated the two germline ends. This CDR3 has 13 amino acids. Germline V lookup: CDR1 LNHNV, CDR2 YYDKDF (reference sequence). CDR3 coding DNA: TGTGCCACCAGACAAGCTTGGAACACTGAAGCTTTCTTT. It codes for CATRQAWNTEAFF.

Here the CDR3 reads CSVATGTGDQPQHF. For the CDR3, the DNA is TGCAGCGTCGCGACCGGGACAGGGGATCAGCCCCAGCATTTT. V and J are TRBV29-1 and TRBJ1-5; 10 bases map to TRBD1. The V gene end was trimmed by 6 bases and the J gene end by 5 bases; junction bases not matched to a gene: 7. Germline V gene sequence: CDR1 SQVTM, CDR2 ANQGSEA. The CDR3 is 14 amino acids.

For the CDR3, the DNA is TGTGCCAGCAGCTTAGAGGGCAGGGGGATAAGTGTGCAGTTCTTC. It specifies CASSLEGRGISVQFF. The chain couples TRBV11-2 to TRBJ2-1; 7 bases map to TRBD1. The CDR3 is 15 residues long. With 0 bases clipped from V and 12 bases from J, the junction kept 11 bases outside the gene matches. Germline V gene lookup returns CDR1 SGHAT and CDR2 FQNNGV. Looking up the rest from reference TRBV11-2 and TRBJ2-1 gives the full variable domain: EAGVAQSPRYKIIEKRQSVAFWCNPISGHATLYWYQQILGQGPKLLIQFQNNGVVDDSQLPKDRFSAERLKGVDSTLKIQPAKLEDSAVYLCASSLEGRGISVQFFGPGTRLTVL.

This chain connects TRBV11-2 to TRBJ2-7; no clear D gene. There are 16 residues in the CDR3. V lost 0 bases and J lost 0, with 12 bases in between. Per germline, CDR1 SGHAT and CDR2 FQNNGV. The CDR3 coding sequence is TGTGCCAGCAGCTTAGATCCCCCGCTGGCCTCCTACGAGCAGTACTTC. Translating it yields CASSLDPPLASYEQYF.

This clonotype was found a few times. This CDR3 reads CAIGSGSGYTF. DNA for the CDR3: TGTGCCATCGGCTCAGGGTCTGGCTACACCTTC. This chain connects TRBV10-3 to TRBJ1-2; D might be TRBD1 (5 bases). The CDR3 is 11 amino acids. Germline V gives CDR1 ENHRY, CDR2 SYGVKD. The germline V and J ends were trimmed by 8 bases and 7 bases, with 11 bases remaining between them.

Here the CDR3 DNA reads TGCGCCAGCAGCTTGCGCGACGTGGCGGATGGCTACACCTTC. Translated: CASSLRDVADGYTF. V is TRBV5-1 and J is TRBJ1-2; no reliable D call. The CDR3 spans 14 residues. Germline assignment: CDR1 SGHRS and CDR2 YFSETQ. The V and J ends lost 1 base and 6 bases respectively, with 13 bases between them.

With respect to this clonotype: One junction end disagrees with the germline gene, perhaps due to a read error. The chain combines TRBV7-2 with TRBJ1-2, with D uncertain. The CDR3 totals 17 residues. The germline V gene encodes CDR1 SGHTA and CDR2 FQGNSA. The CDR3 sequence: CASSPRSQPTGNYVYTF. DNA of the CDR3: TGTGCCAGCAGCCCACGGTCCCAACCCACGGGCAACTATGTCTACACCTTC.

This clonotype was recorded a few times. V gene TRBV5-1 combines with J gene TRBJ1-2; D is perhaps TRBD1 (6 bases). Trimming stripped 0 bases from V and 9 bases from J, with 15 bases between. Germline V gives CDR1 SGHRS, CDR2 YFSETQ. The CDR3 is 14 residues long. The CDR3 DNA reads as TGCGCCAGCAGCTTGGAGGAAGGGGGTAGGAGCTACACCTTC. Amino acids: CASSLEEGGRSYTF.

The rearrangement uses TRBV14 and TRBJ2-2; no clear D gene. Germline V gene data show CDR1 as SGHDN and CDR2 as FVKESK. This CDR3 is built from 13 residues. Trimming pared 2 bases from V and 7 bases from J, leaving 8 bases between. DNA for the CDR3: TGTGCCAGCAGCCAATCCCTCGACGGGGAGCTGTTTTTT. Residues: CASSQSLDGELFF.

The chain carries TRBV10-3 and TRBJ2-3; 13 bases are a match to TRBD2. The CDR3 covers 16 residues. With 7 bases clipped from V and 5 bases from J, the junction kept 9 bases outside the gene matches. Germline CDR1 is ENHRY and CDR2 is SYGVKD. CDR3 bases: TGTGCCATCACCCACACTAGCGGGGGGGCCGGAGATACGCAGTATTTT. Amino acids: CAITHTSGGAGDTQYF.

The chain uses TRBV5-1 and TRBJ1-1, with D perhaps matching TRBD1 (6 bases). The CDR3 spans 14 residues. The V end lost 4 bases, the J end lost 3 bases, and 13 bases lay between the germline ends. The germline gives CDR1 SGHRS, CDR2 YFSETQ. CDR3 in amino acids: CASSVYRADTEAFF. CDR3 in DNA: TGCGCCAGCAGCGTCTACAGGGCGGACACTGAAGCTTTCTTT.

This chain links TRBV29-1 with TRBJ1-2; TRBD1 matches at 9 bases. Germline lookup yields CDR1 SQVTM and CDR2 ANQGSEA. With V trimmed by 7 bases and J by 1 base, 7 bases remained unmatched. The CDR3 is 14 amino acids. The CDR3 loop reads CSASRQGVNYGYTF. CDR3 coding DNA: TGCAGCGCCTCTAGACAGGGGGTTAACTATGGCTACACCTTC.

This rearrangement joins TRBV6-5 to TRBJ2-6; 7 bases line up with TRBD1. In germline, CDR1 is MNHEY, CDR2 SVGAGI. This CDR3 has 18 residues. The trim removed 6 bases at V and 0 bases at J, leaving 11 bases unmatched. The CDR3 DNA follows: TGTGCCAGCAGCCCCGGGACAGAAGGTTTCTCTGGGGCCAACGTCCTGACTTTC. Amino acid sequence: CASSPGTEGFSGANVLTF.